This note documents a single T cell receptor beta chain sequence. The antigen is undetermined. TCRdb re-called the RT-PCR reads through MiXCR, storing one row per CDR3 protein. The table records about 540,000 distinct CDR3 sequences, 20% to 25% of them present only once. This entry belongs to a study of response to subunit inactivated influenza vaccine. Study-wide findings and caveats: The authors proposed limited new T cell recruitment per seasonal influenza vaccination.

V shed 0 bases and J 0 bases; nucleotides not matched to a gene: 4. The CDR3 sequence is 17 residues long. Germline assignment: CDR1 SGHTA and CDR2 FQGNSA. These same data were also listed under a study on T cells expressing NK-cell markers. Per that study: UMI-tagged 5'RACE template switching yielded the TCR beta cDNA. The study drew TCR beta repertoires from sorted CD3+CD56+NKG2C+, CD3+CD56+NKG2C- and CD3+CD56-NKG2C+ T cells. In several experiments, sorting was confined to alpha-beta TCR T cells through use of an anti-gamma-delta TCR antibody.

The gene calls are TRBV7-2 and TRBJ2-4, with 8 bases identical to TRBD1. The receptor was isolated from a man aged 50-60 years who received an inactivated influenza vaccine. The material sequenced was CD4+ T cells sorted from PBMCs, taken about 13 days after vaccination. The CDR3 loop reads CASSLADRAAAKNIQYF. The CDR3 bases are TGTGCCAGCAGCTTAGCGGACAGGGCGGCAGCCAAAAACATTCAGTACTTC.